This TCR beta chain was documented in a study of blood T cell repertoires in COVID-19. Looking at the study overall: In each case, the material was cDNA or gDNA derived from T cells, B-cell-depleted T cells, or PBMCs.

Assay: immunoSEQ multiplex PCR; the TCRdb copy retains only in-frame clones and omits some. The sample has 300,000 or so clones; around 90% are singletons. The germline CDR1 and CDR2 sequences are GTSNPN and SVGIG (reference sequence). Trimming cost V 3 bases and J 7 bases; bases outside gene matches: 9. The CDR3 sequence is 15 residues long. Participant ages covered about 18 to 89 years across 24 US areas. Participants reported their clinical history, and cohort assignment relied on those reports. Recovery among Cohort 3 donors was established by two negative PCRs, clearance, or symptom resolution. The chain is built from TRBV30 and TRBJ2-1; TRBD1 matches at 10 bases. The receptor's source is a man between 60 and 75 years old who had recovered from COVID-19. Sequencing was done on a sample of PBMCs or T cells enriched from blood (not recorded which). In DNA, the CDR3 is TGTGCCTGGAGCCGGGACAGGGGAAATTATAATGAGCAGTTCTTC. Its translation: CAWSRDRGNYNEQFF.